This T cell receptor (beta chain) was retrieved from a study of PD-L1 blockade in urothelial cancer. Overall study: The study started patients on atezolizumab at some point between 2014 and 2016, giving 1,200 mg intravenously every 3 weeks. There were a median of approximately 130,000 T cells in blood samples.

The sample's time point: pretreatment peripheral blood. CDR3 length equals 18 residues. Trimming removed 3 bases at V and 0 bases at J, with 15 bases between. Per the germline V gene, CDR1 is SNHLY and CDR2 is FYNNEI. Only in-frame clones appear in the TCRdb table, and some are missing; sequencing was by immunoSEQ multiplex PCR. The sample carries under 100,000 clones, nearly 90% recorded once. This sequence joins TRBV2 and TRBJ2-6; tentative D call: TRBD1 (5 bases). This receptor was taken from a man aged 55 to 70 with urothelial cancer. This specimen consisted of PBMCs, obtained around atezolizumab (anti-PD-L1) treatment. The CDR3 here is CASSDGHPAPSGANVLTF. The CDR3 nucleotides are TGTGCCAGCAGTGACGGACACCCTGCTCCCTCTGGGGCCAACGTCCTGACTTTC.